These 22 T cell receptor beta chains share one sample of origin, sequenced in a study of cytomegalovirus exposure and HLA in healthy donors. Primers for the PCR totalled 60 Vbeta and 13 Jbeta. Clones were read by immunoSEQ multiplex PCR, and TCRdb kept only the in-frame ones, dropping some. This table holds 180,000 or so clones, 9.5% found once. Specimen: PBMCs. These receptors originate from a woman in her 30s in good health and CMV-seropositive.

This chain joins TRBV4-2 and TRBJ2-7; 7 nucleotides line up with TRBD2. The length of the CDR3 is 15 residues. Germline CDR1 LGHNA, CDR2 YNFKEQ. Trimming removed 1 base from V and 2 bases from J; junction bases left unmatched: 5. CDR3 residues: CASSQAIGRTYEQYF. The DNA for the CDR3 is TGTGCCAGCAGCCAAGCGATCGGGAGGACCTACGAGCAGTACTTC.

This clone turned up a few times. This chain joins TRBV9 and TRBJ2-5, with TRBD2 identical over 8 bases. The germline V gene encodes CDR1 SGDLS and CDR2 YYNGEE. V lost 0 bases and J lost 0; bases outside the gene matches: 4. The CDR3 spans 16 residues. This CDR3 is CASSVDVSGNQETQYF. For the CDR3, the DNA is TGTGCCAGCAGCGTAGATGTTAGCGGGAACCAAGAGACCCAGTACTTC.

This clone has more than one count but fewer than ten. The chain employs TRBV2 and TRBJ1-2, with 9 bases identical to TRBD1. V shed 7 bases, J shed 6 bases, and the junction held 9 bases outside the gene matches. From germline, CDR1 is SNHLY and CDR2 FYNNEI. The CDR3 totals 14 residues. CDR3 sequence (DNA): TGTGCCAGCAAACCCCGACAGGGGGACCATGGCTACACCTTC. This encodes CASKPRQGDHGYTF.

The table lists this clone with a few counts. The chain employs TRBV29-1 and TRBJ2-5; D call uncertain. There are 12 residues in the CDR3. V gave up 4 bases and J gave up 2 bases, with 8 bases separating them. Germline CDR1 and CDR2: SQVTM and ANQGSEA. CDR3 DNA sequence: TGCAGCGTTGCTGGGCCACAAGAGACCCAGTACTTC. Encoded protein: CSVAGPQETQYF.

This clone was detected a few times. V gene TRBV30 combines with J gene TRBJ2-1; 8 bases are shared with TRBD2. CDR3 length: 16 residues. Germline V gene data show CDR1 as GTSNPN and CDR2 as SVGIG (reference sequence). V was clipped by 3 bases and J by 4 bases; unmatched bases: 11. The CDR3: CAWRWSGRGPYNEQFF. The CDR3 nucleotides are TGTGCCTGGAGATGGAGCGGGAGAGGGCCATACAATGAGCAGTTCTTC.

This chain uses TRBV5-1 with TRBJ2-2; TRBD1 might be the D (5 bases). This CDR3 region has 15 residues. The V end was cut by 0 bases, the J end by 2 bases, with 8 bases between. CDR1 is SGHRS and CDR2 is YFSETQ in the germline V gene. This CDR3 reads CASSLEGHNTGELFF. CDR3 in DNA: TGCGCCAGCAGCTTGGAAGGACATAACACCGGGGAGCTGTTTTTT.

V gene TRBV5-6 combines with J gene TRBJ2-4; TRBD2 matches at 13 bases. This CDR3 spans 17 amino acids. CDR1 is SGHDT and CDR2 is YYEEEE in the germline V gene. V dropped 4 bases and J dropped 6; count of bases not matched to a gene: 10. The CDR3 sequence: CASSHKIRLAGGNIQYF. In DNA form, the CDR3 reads TGTGCCAGCAGCCACAAAATCCGACTAGCGGGAGGAAACATTCAGTACTTC.

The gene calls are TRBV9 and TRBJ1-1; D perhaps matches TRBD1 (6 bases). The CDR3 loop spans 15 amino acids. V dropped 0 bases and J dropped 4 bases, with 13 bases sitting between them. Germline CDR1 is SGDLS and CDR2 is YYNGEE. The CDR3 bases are TGTGCCAGCAGCGTAGGGTACAGGGTAGGCACTGAAGCTTTCTTT. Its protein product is CASSVGYRVGTEAFF.

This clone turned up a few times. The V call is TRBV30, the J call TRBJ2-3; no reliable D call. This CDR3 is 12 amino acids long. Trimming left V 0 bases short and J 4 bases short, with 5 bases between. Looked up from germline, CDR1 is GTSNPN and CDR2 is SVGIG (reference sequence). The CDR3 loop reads CAWSVQPDTQYF. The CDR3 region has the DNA TGTGCCTGGAGTGTACAGCCAGATACGCAGTATTTT. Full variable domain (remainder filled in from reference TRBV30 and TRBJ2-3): SQTIHQWPATLVQPVGSPLSLECTVEGTSNPNLYWYRQAAGRGLQLLFYSVGIGQISSEVPQNLSASRPQDRQFILSSKKLLLSDSGFYLCAWSVQPDTQYFGPGTRLTVL.

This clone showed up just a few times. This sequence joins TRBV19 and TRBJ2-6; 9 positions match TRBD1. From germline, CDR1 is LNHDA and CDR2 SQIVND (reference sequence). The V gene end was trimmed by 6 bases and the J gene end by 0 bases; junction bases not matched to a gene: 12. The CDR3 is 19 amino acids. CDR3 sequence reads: CASRVMGQGDRSGANVLTF. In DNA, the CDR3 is TGTGCCAGTAGGGTAATGGGACAGGGTGACCGCTCTGGGGCCAACGTCCTGACTTTC.

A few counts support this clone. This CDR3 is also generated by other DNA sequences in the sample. The CDR3 region is CASSGQGAYGYTF. Written as DNA, the CDR3 is TGTGCCAGCAGCGGGCAGGGGGCGTATGGCTACACCTTC. This sequence joins TRBV7-2 and TRBJ1-2, with TRBD1 matching over 8 bases. J gave up 5 bases and V 5 bases, and 4 bases lay outside the gene matches. Germline V gene data show CDR1 as SGHTA and CDR2 as FQGNSA. The length of the CDR3 is 13 residues.

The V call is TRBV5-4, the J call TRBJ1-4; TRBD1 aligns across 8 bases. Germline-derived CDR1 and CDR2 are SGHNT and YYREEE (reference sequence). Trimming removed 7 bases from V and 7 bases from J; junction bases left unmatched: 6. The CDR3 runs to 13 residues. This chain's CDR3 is CASGQGAGEKLFF. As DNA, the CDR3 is TGTGCCAGCGGGCAGGGGGCAGGTGAAAAACTGTTTTTT.

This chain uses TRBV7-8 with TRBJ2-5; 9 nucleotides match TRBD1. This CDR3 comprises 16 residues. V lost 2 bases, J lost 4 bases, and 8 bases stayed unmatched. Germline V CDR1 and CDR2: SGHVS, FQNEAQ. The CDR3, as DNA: TGTGCCAGCAGCTTAAAAGGACAGGGGTTTCGAGAGACCCAGTACTTC. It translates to CASSLKGQGFRETQYF.

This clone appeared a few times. The CDR3 bases are TGTGCCAGCAGCATAAGACTAGCGAACACCGGGGAGCTGTTTTTT. Amino acid sequence: CASSIRLANTGELFF. V is TRBV9 and J is TRBJ2-2; D might be TRBD2 (6 bases). Germline V gives CDR1 SGDLS, CDR2 YYNGEE. CDR3 length: 15 amino acids. V was trimmed by 4 bases and J by 0 bases, leaving 10 bases between them.

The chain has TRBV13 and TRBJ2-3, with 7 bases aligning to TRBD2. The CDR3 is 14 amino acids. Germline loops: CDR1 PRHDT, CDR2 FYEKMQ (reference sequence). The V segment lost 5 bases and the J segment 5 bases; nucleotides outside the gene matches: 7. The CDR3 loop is CASSPGASGDTQYF. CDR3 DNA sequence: TGTGCCAGCAGCCCTGGGGCTAGCGGAGATACGCAGTATTTT.

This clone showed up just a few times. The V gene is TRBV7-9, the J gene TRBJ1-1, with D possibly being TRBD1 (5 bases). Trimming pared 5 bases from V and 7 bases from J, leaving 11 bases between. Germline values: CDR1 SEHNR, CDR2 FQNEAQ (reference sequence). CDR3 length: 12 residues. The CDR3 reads CASSPDMLEAFF. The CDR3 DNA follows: TGTGCCAGCAGCCCGGACATGCTTGAAGCTTTCTTT.

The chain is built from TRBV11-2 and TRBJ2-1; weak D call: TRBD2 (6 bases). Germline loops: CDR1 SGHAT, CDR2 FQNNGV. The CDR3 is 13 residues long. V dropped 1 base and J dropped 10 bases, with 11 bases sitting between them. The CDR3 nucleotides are TGTGCCAGCAGCTTAGGAGGAGCGGGCGAGCAGTTCTTC. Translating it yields CASSLGGAGEQFF.

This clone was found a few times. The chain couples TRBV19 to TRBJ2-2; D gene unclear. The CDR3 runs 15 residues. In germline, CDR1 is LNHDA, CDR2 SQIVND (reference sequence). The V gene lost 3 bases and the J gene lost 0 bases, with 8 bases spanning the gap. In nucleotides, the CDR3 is TGTGCCAGTAGTATGCGTTCCCCGAACACCGGGGAGCTGTTTTTT. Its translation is CASSMRSPNTGELFF.

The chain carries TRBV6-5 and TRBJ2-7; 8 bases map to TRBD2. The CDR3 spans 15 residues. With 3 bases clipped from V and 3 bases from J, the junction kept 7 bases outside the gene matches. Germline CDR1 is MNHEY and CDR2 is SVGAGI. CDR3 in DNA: TGTGCCAGCAGTTATACTAGCGGAGGACACTACGAGCAGTACTTC. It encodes CASSYTSGGHYEQYF.

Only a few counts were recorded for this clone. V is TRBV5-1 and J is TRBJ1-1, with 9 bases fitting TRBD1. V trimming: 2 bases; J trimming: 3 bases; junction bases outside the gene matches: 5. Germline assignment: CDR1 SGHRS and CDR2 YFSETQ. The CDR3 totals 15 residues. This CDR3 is CASSFSGTGYTEAFF. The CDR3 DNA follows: TGCGCCAGCAGCTTCTCCGGGACAGGGTACACTGAAGCTTTCTTT.

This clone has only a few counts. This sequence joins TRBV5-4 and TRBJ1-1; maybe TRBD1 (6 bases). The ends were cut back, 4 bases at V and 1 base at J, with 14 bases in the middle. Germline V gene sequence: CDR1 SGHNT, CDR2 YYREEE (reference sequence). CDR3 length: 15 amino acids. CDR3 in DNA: TGTGCCAGCAGCGATCCGGACAGTGAGAACACTGAAGCTTTCTTT. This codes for CASSDPDSENTEAFF.

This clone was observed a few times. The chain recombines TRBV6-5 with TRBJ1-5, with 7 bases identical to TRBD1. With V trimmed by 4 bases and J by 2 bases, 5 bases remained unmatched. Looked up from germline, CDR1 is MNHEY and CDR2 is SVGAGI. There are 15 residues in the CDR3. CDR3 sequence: CASSSQGVGNQPQHF. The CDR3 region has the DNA TGTGCCAGCAGTTCCCAGGGGGTCGGCAATCAGCCCCAGCATTTT.